The rows below give T cell receptor beta chains drawn from one sample of a study of blood T cell repertoires in COVID-19. Libraries were prepared by immunoSEQ multiplex PCR; TCRdb keeps only in-frame clonotypes and omits some of them. The sample shows approximately 360,000 clones, 88% of them seen only once. Sequenced material: PBMCs or T cells enriched from blood (not recorded which). Receptors originate from a woman aged 30 to 39 with acute COVID-19. Both conserved end residues are part of each CDR3. A D gene is named only where the DNA matches it firmly. A row's size may be missing; if present it is once, few, many or a size class.

d_gene | abundance | j_gene | v_gene | CDR3nt | CDR3aa
TRBD1 | . | TRBJ2-1 | TRBV5-1 | TGCGCCAGCAGCCGAGACAGGGAATTGAACAATGAGCAGTTCTTC | CASSRDRELNNEQFF
TRBD1 | . | TRBJ1-1 | TRBV20-1 | TGCAGTGCTAGTAGGGACAGTTACACTGAAGCTTTCTTT | CSASRDSYTEAFF
TRBD1 | . | TRBJ2-5 | TRBV19 | TGTGCCAGTAGCGAATTGGGACAGTCACCGGGAGAGACCCAGTACTTC | CASSELGQSPGETQYF
TRBD1 | . | TRBJ1-2 | TRBV2 | TGTGCCAGCAGTGGGACAGGGGCCACCTATGGCTACACCTTC | CASSGTGATYGYTF
. | . | TRBJ1-2 | TRBV13 | TGTGCCAGCAGTCCGGACAGATTCTATGGCTACACCTTC | CASSPDRFYGYTF
TRBD1 | . | TRBJ1-2 | TRBV19 | TGTGCCAGTAGTCGGGACAGAGCTAACTATGGCTACACCTTC | CASSRDRANYGYTF
. | . | TRBJ1-1 | TRBV12-3/TRBV12-4 | TGTGCCAGCATGGACCGTACAGGATATTTTCCTTTCTTT | CASMDRTGYFPFF
. | . | TRBJ2-7 | TRBV11-2 | TGTGCCAGCAGCTTAGGGAGCTACGAGCAGTACTTC | CASSLGSYEQYF
. | . | TRBJ2-7 | TRBV5-1 | TGCGCCAGCAGATTAACAGGGTCGTACGAGCAGTACTTC | CASRLTGSYEQYF
TRBD1 | . | TRBJ2-1 | TRBV5-1 | TGCGCCAGCAGCTTGACAGGGGGAGGCAATGAGCAGTTCTTC | CASSLTGGGNEQFF
. | . | TRBJ1-4 | TRBV19 | TGTGCCAGTAGCATCGACAGCCGGGTAACTAATGAAAAACTGTTTTTT | CASSIDSRVTNEKLFF
TRBD2 | . | TRBJ2-3 | TRBV3-1/TRBV3-2 | TGTGCCAGCAGCCCGGAATGGACTAGCGGAGATACGCAGTATTTT | CASSPEWTSGDTQYF
TRBD2 | . | TRBJ2-1 | TRBV7-2 | TGTGCCAGCACGCTCTCGTCGGGGGGGCCTGCTGAGCAGTTCTTC | CASTLSSGGPAEQFF
TRBD1 | . | TRBJ2-7 | TRBV6-5 | TGTGCCAGCAGTTACTCGTGGGACAGGGGCCTCTACGAGCAGTACTTC | CASSYSWDRGLYEQYF
TRBD1 | . | TRBJ1-2 | TRBV10-3 | TGTGCCATCAGTGAGTCACAGGGGAACTATGGCTACACCTTC | CAISESQGNYGYTF
TRBD1 | . | TRBJ2-7 | TRBV3-1/TRBV3-2 | TGTGCCAGCAGCCACGCCGGGACAGGGACCTACGAGCAGTACTTC | CASSHAGTGTYEQYF
. | . | TRBJ2-3 | TRBV4-1 | TGCGCCAGCAGCCTACTAGGAACGCAGTATTTT | CASSLLGTQYF
TRBD1 | once | TRBJ1-3 | TRBV5-1 | TGCGCCAGCAGCTTGCAGGGGGCTGAGGGAAACACCATATATTTT | CASSLQGAEGNTIYF
TRBD2 | . | TRBJ2-3 | TRBV5-1 | TGCGCCAGCAGCTCCGGGACTAGCGGGGGGGCCACAGATACGCAGTATTTT | CASSSGTSGGATDTQYF
. | . | TRBJ2-5 | TRBV7-9 | TGTGCCAGCAGCTTAGAAATTGTGAGGGAGACCCAGTACTTC | CASSLEIVRETQYF
. | . | TRBJ1-2 | TRBV30 | TGTGCCTTGTTAGAGGCCTTTTCGCTCTATGGCTACACCTTC | CALLEAFSLYGYTF
. | . | TRBJ2-7 | TRBV27 | TGTGCCAGCAGTCCCCTAACACCGGCAGGGCCGCGGCAGTACTTC | CASSPLTPAGPRQYF
TRBD2 | . | TRBJ2-7 | TRBV18 | TGTGCCAGCTCACCCCTAGCGGGGGGGTCCTACGAGCAGTACTTC | CASSPLAGGSYEQYF
TRBD1 | . | TRBJ2-1 | TRBV19 | TGTGCCAGTAGTATCGACAGGGGGAGCAATGAGCAGTTCTTC | CASSIDRGSNEQFF
. | . | TRBJ1-6 | TRBV5-1 | TGCGCCAGCAGCCACGCAGGGTTAGATAATTCACCCCTCCACTTT | CASSHAGLDNSPLHF
TRBD1 | . | TRBJ1-1 | TRBV6-5 | TGTGCCAGCAGAGACAGGGGCGGCACTGAAGCTTTCTTT | CASRDRGGTEAFF
TRBD1 | . | TRBJ2-7 | TRBV18 | TGTGCCAGCTCACCGCCCACCACAGGGGGCTCCTACGAGCAGTACTTC | CASSPPTTGGSYEQYF
TRBD1 | once | TRBJ2-7 | TRBV6-5 | TGTGCCAGCAGTTATCGTGGACAGGGCCCCTACGAGCAGTACTTC | CASSYRGQGPYEQYF
TRBD1 | . | TRBJ1-6 | TRBV7-2 | TGTGCCAGCAGCTTAGTCAGGGGGGTCTCCTATAATTCACCCCTCCACTTT | CASSLVRGVSYNSPLHF
. | . | TRBJ2-5 | TRBV5-1 | TGCGCCAGCAGCTTGTCTCGACAAGCAGAGACCCAGTACTTC | CASSLSRQAETQYF
TRBD1 | . | TRBJ1-2 | TRBV24-1 | TGTGCCACCAGTGATCCCGGGACAGGGATCTATGGCTACACCTTC | CATSDPGTGIYGYTF
. | . | TRBJ2-2 | TRBV7-2 | TGTGCCAGCAGCTTAGGACTGCGGGCGCCCGGGGAGCTGTTTTTT | CASSLGLRAPGELFF
TRBD2 | . | TRBJ2-1 | TRBV19 | TGTGCCAGTACGTTAGCGGGGGATAGGGATGAGCAGTTCTTC | CASTLAGDRDEQFF
TRBD1 | once | TRBJ2-1 | TRBV18 | TGTGCCAGCTCCCCAACCGGACAGGGAATGAATGAGCAGTTCTTC | CASSPTGQGMNEQFF
. | . | TRBJ1-3 | TRBV5-1 | TGCGCCAGCAGCTCAACAGGGAGCAACACCATATATTTT | CASSSTGSNTIYF
. | . | TRBJ1-2 | TRBV30 | TGTGCCTGGAGTGTGGGAGGGAGAGTGGGAGGCTACACCTTC | CAWSVGGRVGGYTF
. | . | TRBJ2-6 | TRBV2 | TGTGCCAGCAGTGGTAACAGGGTTGGGTCTGGGGCCAACGTCCTGACTTTC | CASSGNRVGSGANVLTF
. | once | TRBJ1-1 | TRBV2 | TGTGCCAGCGGTGTCAGGGGACTGAACACTGAAGCTTTCTTT | CASGVRGLNTEAFF
TRBD1 | few | TRBJ1-5 | TRBV24-1 | TGTGCCACCAGCATTCTGGACAGGACCCACCGGCCCCAGCATTTT | CATSILDRTHRPQHF
TRBD2 | . | TRBJ2-7 | TRBV27 | TGTGCCAGCAGTATCCGGGGGGGCCTAGGCGAGCAGTACTTC | CASSIRGGLGEQYF
. | . | TRBJ2-1 | TRBV9 | TGTGCCAGCAGCGTAGAAGGGGGGGCGGACAATGAGCAGTTCTTC | CASSVEGGADNEQFF
TRBD1 | . | TRBJ2-5 | TRBV7-2 | TGTGCCAGCAGCCACCAACAGGGGACCGGGGAGACCCAGTACTTC | CASSHQQGTGETQYF
. | . | TRBJ2-7 | TRBV30 | TGTGCCTGGAGTGGGGACACAGAAGAGCAGTACTTC | CAWSGDTEEQYF
TRBD1 | . | TRBJ2-3 | TRBV5-1 | TGCGCCAGCAGCCCCGGCGACAGGGGTTCAGATACGCAGTATTTT | CASSPGDRGSDTQYF
TRBD2 | . | TRBJ2-7 | TRBV11-2 | TGTGCCAGCAGCTTCCCCAACGGGGGGACCTACGAGCAGTACTTC | CASSFPNGGTYEQYF
. | . | TRBJ1-5 | TRBV7-9 | TGTGCCAGCAGCCCGGTCGGGGGCAATCAGCCCCAGCATTTT | CASSPVGGNQPQHF
TRBD1 | . | TRBJ1-1 | TRBV19 | TGTGCCAGTAGTATTAGGTCAGGACAGGATAACACTGAAGCTTTCTTT | CASSIRSGQDNTEAFF
. | . | TRBJ2-4 | TRBV6-5 | TGTGCCAGCATCCGAGAACCTGCCAAAAACATTCAGTACTTC | CASIREPAKNIQYF
TRBD1 | . | TRBJ1-1 | TRBV6-2/TRBV6-3 | TGTGCCAGCAGTTACGTGACAGGGCTGGCCACTGAAGCTTTCTTT | CASSYVTGLATEAFF
TRBD1 | . | TRBJ2-2 | TRBV5-1 | TGCGCCAGCAGCATCGACGGACAGGGGTTGGACACCGGGGAGCTGTTTTTT | CASSIDGQGLDTGELFF
. | . | TRBJ1-2 | TRBV20-1 | TGCAGTGCTAGAGCAAGCTCTGGCTACACCTTC | CSARASSGYTF
. | . | TRBJ2-1 | TRBV2 | TGTGCCAGCAGTGAGGGCAGGGGCATGTACAGTGAGCAGTTCTTC | CASSEGRGMYSEQFF
TRBD1 | . | TRBJ2-1 | TRBV27 | TGTGCCAGCAGTTTATTAGGGACAGGGGGATACAATGAGCAGTTCTTC | CASSLLGTGGYNEQFF
. | once | TRBJ1-2 | TRBV7-9 | TGTGCCAGCACCTCAAGCGAAGAGGTCTATGGCTACACCTTC | CASTSSEEVYGYTF
TRBD2 | . | TRBJ2-1 | TRBV9 | TGTGCCAGCAAAAGGGGACTAGCTGTCCACAATGAGCAGTTCTTC | CASKRGLAVHNEQFF
TRBD1 | . | TRBJ2-7 | TRBV10-1 | TGCGCCAGCAGCGACGGGACAGGGGGCCCCTACGAGCAGTACTTC | CASSDGTGGPYEQYF
TRBD1 | . | TRBJ1-6 | TRBV5-1 | TGCGCCAGCAGCTTGGGGGACAGGGTCAATTCACCCCTCCACTTT | CASSLGDRVNSPLHF